This T cell receptor beta chain was documented in a study of Ad26.COV2.S vaccination and SARS-CoV-2 variants. Study information: Donor participated within the Ad26.COV2.S arm of the COV1001 trial. Findings of the study overall: Placebo recipients showed lower spike-specific TCR breadth than vaccinees. In vaccinated individuals, spike-specific CD8+ and CD4+ T cell responses reportedly displayed substantial breadth.

Trimming cost V 2 bases and J 4 bases, with 8 bases left between them. The CDR3 has 13 residues. Per the germline V gene, CDR1 is WNHNN and CDR2 is SYGVQD (reference sequence). The treatment denotes: 19 received Ad26.COV2.S at low or high dose, single or two shots; about 5 received placebo; per-sample allocation not given. Sampling occurred on day 63 after the first vaccine or placebo injection. Immunization relied on an Ad26 vector, which expressed Wuhan-strain SARS-CoV-2 spike. A remark on this clone: The antigen is unknown.

Measured with immunoSEQ multiplex PCR; TCRdb has only the in-frame clones, and not every one. The sample comprises 440,000 or so clones, about 90% of which are singletons, and more than 1.5% rests with the top ten. The V call is TRBV10-1, the J call TRBJ1-2, with D uncertain. The sample here was peripheral blood, taken in a trial of Ad26.COV2.S vaccine versus placebo. The TCR originated in a person aged 18-60 years who received the Ad26.COV2.S COVID-19 vaccine or a placebo. The CDR3 DNA sequence: TGCGCCAGCAGTGAGGGTCTCACCTATGGCTACACCTTC. It encodes CASSEGLTYGYTF.